A single sample is the source of the 26 T cell receptor beta chains below, sequenced in a study of OX40 agonist ivuxolimab in advanced cancers. TCRdb's table, derived via immunoSEQ multiplex PCR, lists solely in-frame clones and lacks some. The sample has roughly 38,000 clones, less than 85% seen once. Sequences were derived from CD4+ or CD8+ T cells sorted from blood, sampled in a trial of the OX40 agonist ivuxolimab. Receptors were obtained from an adult with an advanced solid tumor such as melanoma, head and neck, liver or kidney cancer.

Only one count was recorded for this clone. The V call is TRBV7-8, the J call TRBJ1-5, with D perhaps TRBD1 (6 bases). Trimming left V 5 bases short and J 2 bases short, with 13 bases between. CDR3 length: 15 amino acids. The germline V gene encodes CDR1 SGHVS and CDR2 FQNEAQ. The DNA of the CDR3 is TGTGCCAGCAGCAGGAACAGGGTTGGCAATCAGCCCCAGCATTTT. Amino acid sequence: CASSRNRVGNQPQHF.

The chain couples TRBV5-4 to TRBJ1-2, with no clear D. V lost 4 bases and J 2 bases, leaving 9 bases between the germline ends. In germline, CDR1 is SGHNT, CDR2 YYREEE (reference sequence). The CDR3 runs 13 residues. CDR3 nucleotide sequence: TGTGCCAGCAGCAATGACAAGAACTATGGCTACACCTTC. It yields the protein CASSNDKNYGYTF.

The chain is built from TRBV7-9 and TRBJ2-5; D ambiguous. There are 16 residues in the CDR3. Per the germline V gene, CDR1 is SEHNR and CDR2 is FQNEAQ (reference sequence). V lost 2 bases, J lost 3 bases, and 16 bases lay in between. The CDR3 DNA reads TGTGCCAGCAGCTTAAAATTAAACCAGGATGAAGAGACCCAGTACTTC. Its translation: CASSLKLNQDEETQYF.

The sample holds one count of this clone. The J gene is TRBJ2-3, the V gene TRBV7-2; no clear D gene. The V gene's germline CDR1 is SGHTA and CDR2 FQGNSA. CDR3 length: 15 amino acids. V was trimmed by 2 bases and J by 1 base, leaving 10 bases between them. The chain's CDR3 is CASSLPGLGTDTQYF. The CDR3 nucleotides read TGTGCCAGCAGCTTACCTGGCCTGGGCACAGATACGCAGTATTTT. The variable domain in full, with the rest retrieved from reference TRBV7-2 and TRBJ2-3, is GAGVSQSPSNKVTEKGKDVELRCDPISGHTALYWYRQSLGQGLEFLIYFQGNSAPDKSGLPSDRFSAERTGGSVSTLTIQRTQQEDSAVYLCASSLPGLGTDTQYFGPGTRLTVL.

CDR3 in amino acids: CASSSNPSLLNTEAFF. CDR3 in DNA: TGTGCCAGCAGCTCGAACCCCTCCCTATTGAACACTGAAGCTTTCTTT. This rearrangement joins TRBV5-5 to TRBJ1-1; the D is unclear. Germline values: CDR1 SGHKS, CDR2 YYEKEE (reference sequence). V gave up 3 bases and J gave up 0 bases, with 15 bases separating them. The CDR3 has 16 amino acids.

The V gene is TRBV7-9, the J gene TRBJ1-1; 8 nucleotides align to TRBD1. The V gene's germline CDR1 is SEHNR and CDR2 FQNEAQ (reference sequence). CDR3 length: 14 amino acids. The V segment lost 4 bases and the J segment 1 base; nucleotides outside the gene matches: 2. For the CDR3, the DNA is TGTGCCAGCAGCTGGACAGGGAGGAACACTGAAGCTTTCTTT. Residues: CASSWTGRNTEAFF.

The chain uses TRBV6-6 and TRBJ2-7; 8 bases are a match to TRBD1. The V gene's germline CDR1 is MNHNY and CDR2 SVGAGI (reference sequence). The CDR3 is 16 residues long. Trimming removed 2 bases from V and 7 bases from J; junction bases left unmatched: 13. CDR3 region: CASSYPPPGQAMEQYF. The CDR3 DNA reads TGTGCCAGCAGTTACCCCCCGCCGGGACAGGCGATGGAGCAGTACTTC.

V and J are TRBV11-3 and TRBJ2-1, with 7 bases lining up with TRBD1. Trimming at V came to 5 bases and at J to 2 bases, leaving 6 bases not matched to a gene. CDR1 and CDR2 from the germline V gene are SGHNT and YENEEA. The CDR3 runs to 15 residues. CDR3 region: CASSLGQWTYNEQFF. CDR3 DNA: TGTGCCAGCAGCCTGGGACAGTGGACCTACAATGAGCAGTTCTTC. The full variable domain, in which reference TRBV11-3 and TRBJ2-1 provide the parts outside the CDR3, is EAGVVQSPRYKIIEKKQPVAFWCNPISGHNTLYWYLQNLGQGPELLIRYENEEAVDDSQLPKDRFSAERLKGVDSTLKIQPAELGDSAVYLCASSLGQWTYNEQFFGPGTRLTVL.

This clone is medium-sized within its sample. This chain uses TRBV10-1 with TRBJ2-7; TRBD1 aligns across 9 bases. In germline, CDR1 is WNHNN, CDR2 SYGVQD (reference sequence). V trimming: 7 bases; J trimming: 6 bases; junction bases outside the gene matches: 13. The CDR3 contains 15 residues. The CDR3 DNA reads TGCGCCAGCACCTGGGTTGGGGACAGGGTCTCCGAGCAGTACTTC. This gives the protein CASTWVGDRVSEQYF.

The rearrangement links TRBV5-1 to TRBJ1-2; a possible D gene is TRBD1 (5 bases). Germline-derived CDR1 and CDR2 are SGHRS and YFSETQ. The CDR3 loop spans 14 amino acids. V gave up 4 bases and J gave up 6 bases, with 16 bases separating them. CDR3 DNA sequence: TGCGCCAGCAGCCCCATCGCCAGGGATCATGGCTACACCTTC. This codes for CASSPIARDHGYTF.

This chain links TRBV9 with TRBJ2-2; 7 nucleotides line up with TRBD1. Germline V CDR1 and CDR2: SGDLS, YYNGEE. The V gene end was trimmed by 0 bases and the J gene end by 7 bases; junction bases not matched to a gene: 3. The CDR3 consists of 14 residues. This CDR3 reads CASSVVSGGGELFF. The CDR3 DNA is TGTGCCAGCAGCGTAGTTTCAGGGGGCGGGGAGCTGTTTTTT. Full variable domain (missing parts from reference TRBV9 and TRBJ2-2): DSGVTQTPKHLITATGQRVTLRCSPRSGDLSVYWYQQSLDQGLQFLIQYYNGEERAKGNILERFSAQQFPDLHSELNLSSLELGDSALYFCASSVVSGGGELFFGEGSRLTVL.

Turning to this clone: Relative to the germline gene, one junction end is altered; a read error may explain this. The V gene is TRBV7-7, the J gene TRBJ2-2; TRBD2 matches at 8 bases. Per germline, CDR1 SSHAT and CDR2 FNYEAQ (reference sequence). The CDR3 runs 15 residues. CDR3 sequence (DNA): TGTGCTAGCAGCTTAGCTACTAGCGGCACCGGGGAGCTGTTTTTT. As protein: CASSLATSGTGELFF.

The gene calls are TRBV29-1 and TRBJ1-5; TRBD1 matches 8 bases. Germline V gene sequence: CDR1 SQVTM, CDR2 ANQGSEA. V was clipped by 4 bases and J by 4 bases; unmatched bases: 3. The CDR3 is made up of 13 amino acids. The CDR3 sequence: CSVGTGRNQPQHF. The DNA for the CDR3 is TGCAGCGTTGGGACAGGGAGGAATCAGCCCCAGCATTTT.

The chain's CDR3 is CASSYLAGTAPYGYTF. The CDR3 DNA reads as TGTGCCAGCAGTTACTTAGCCGGGACTGCCCCCTATGGCTACACCTTC. This rearrangement joins TRBV6-5 to TRBJ1-2; perhaps TRBD1 as D (5 bases). The CDR3 extends over 16 amino acids. The germline V gene has CDR1 MNHEY and CDR2 SVGAGI. Between the trimmed V and J ends, which lost 1 base and 4 bases, there was a span of 16 bases.

To note about this clone: The sample holds other DNA sequences that translate to the same CDR3. This chain links TRBV7-9 with TRBJ2-1, with a possible D match to TRBD2 (5 bases). Looked up from germline, CDR1 is SEHNR and CDR2 is FQNEAQ (reference sequence). The length of the CDR3 is 15 residues. Between the trimmed V and J ends, which lost 1 base and 0 bases, there was a span of 7 bases. This chain's CDR3 is CASSLVGSSYNEQFF. As DNA, the CDR3 is TGTGCCAGCAGCTTAGTAGGGAGCTCCTACAATGAGCAGTTCTTC.

The CDR3 nucleotides read TGTGCCAGCAGTCGAGGACGGGGAGTCATGAACACTGAAGCTTTCTTT. Translation gives CASSRGRGVMNTEAFF. The chain couples TRBV2 to TRBJ1-1; D is undetermined. V shed 5 bases and J shed 0 bases, with 16 bases lying between them. CDR3 size: 16 residues. Looked up from germline, CDR1 is SNHLY and CDR2 is FYNNEI.

The chain has TRBV6-1 and TRBJ1-5; 9 bases fit TRBD1. CDR3 length: 14 residues. J gave up 2 bases and V 4 bases, and 0 bases lay outside the gene matches. Germline V gene lookup returns CDR1 MNHNS and CDR2 SASEGT. This CDR3 is CASSGDRGNQPQHF. The CDR3 DNA follows: TGTGCCAGCAGTGGGGACAGGGGCAATCAGCCCCAGCATTTT.

This chain connects TRBV18 to TRBJ1-2, with 7 bases fitting TRBD1. V dropped 1 base and J dropped 8; count of bases not matched to a gene: 10. Germline V gives CDR1 KGHSH, CDR2 LQKENI. The CDR3 extends over 15 amino acids. CDR3 region: CASSPQGNRGGGYTF. The DNA of the CDR3 is TGTGCCAGCTCACCACAGGGGAACAGGGGCGGCGGCTACACCTTC.

The V call is TRBV7-6, the J call TRBJ1-2; 7 positions agree with TRBD1. CDR1 is SGHVS, CDR2 FNYEAQ, per germline. V was pared by 2 bases and J by 7 bases, with 10 bases of the junction left unmatched. The CDR3 has 15 residues. The CDR3 loop reads CASSLNTQGRGGYTF. As DNA, the CDR3 is TGTGCCAGCAGCTTAAACACACAGGGGCGAGGTGGCTACACCTTC.

In its sample, this clone was seen once. The CDR3 DNA reads as TGTGCCAGCACCTCATTCGCTGGACGCGGCTACACCTTC. This gives the protein CASTSFAGRGYTF. The gene calls are TRBV2 and TRBJ1-2, with no clear D. The CDR3 runs 13 residues. Germline CDR1 and CDR2: SNHLY and FYNNEI. Between the trimmed V and J ends, which lost 7 bases and 8 bases, there was a span of 17 bases.

This clone was seen a handful of times. The chain couples TRBV9 to TRBJ2-2; the D gene could be TRBD1 or TRBD2 (6 bases each). The length of the CDR3 is 17 residues. The ends were cut back, 4 bases at V and 1 base at J, with 17 bases in the middle. Germline V lookup: CDR1 SGDLS, CDR2 YYNGEE. CDR3 residues: CASSTGFGGMNTGELFF. The CDR3 DNA follows: TGTGCCAGCAGCACAGGTTTCGGGGGCATGAACACCGGGGAGCTGTTTTTT.

This sequence joins TRBV28 and TRBJ1-1, with D unclear. The CDR3 extends over 14 amino acids. The V end was cut by 5 bases, the J end by 0 bases, with 10 bases between. From germline, CDR1 is MDHEN and CDR2 SYDVKM. CDR3 nucleotide sequence: TGTGCCAGCAGTCCCCTCTTACTGAACACTGAAGCTTTCTTT. It yields the protein CASSPLLLNTEAFF.

V is TRBV15 and J is TRBJ2-1, with TRBD2 matching over 11 bases. The ends lost 1 base at V and 9 bases at J; junction bases unmatched: 2. CDR1 and CDR2 from the germline V gene are LNHNV and YYDKDF (reference sequence). The CDR3 has 14 residues. CDR3 protein: CATSRGLAGTEQFF. The CDR3 bases are TGTGCCACCAGCAGAGGACTAGCGGGGACTGAGCAGTTCTTC.

The chain couples TRBV10-3 to TRBJ2-5; no clear D gene. V lost 6 bases and J 0 bases, leaving 17 bases between the germline ends. Germline CDR1 is ENHRY and CDR2 is SYGVKD. This CDR3 has 16 amino acids. The CDR3 region is CAISRASYPYQETQYF. The CDR3 region has the DNA TGTGCCATCAGCCGGGCCAGCTACCCGTACCAAGAGACCCAGTACTTC.

Written as DNA, the CDR3 is TGCGCCAGCAGCTTGGAGGACACCATAGGGGACTATGGCTACACCTTC. As protein: CASSLEDTIGDYGYTF. The chain links TRBV5-1 to TRBJ1-2; possible D gene TRBD1, 5 bases. Germline loops: CDR1 SGHRS, CDR2 YFSETQ. This CDR3 has 16 residues. With 0 bases removed from V and 3 bases from J, the gap between germline ends came to 15 bases.

V and J are TRBV5-4 and TRBJ2-3, with TRBD2 as a possible D gene (6 bases). This CDR3 comprises 15 residues. CDR1 is SGHNT, CDR2 YYREEE, per germline (reference sequence). V was pared by 7 bases and J by 4 bases, with 19 bases between. The CDR3 here is CASRMRASASDTQYF. DNA for the CDR3: TGTGCCAGCCGAATGCGAGCTAGCGCCTCAGATACGCAGTATTTT.